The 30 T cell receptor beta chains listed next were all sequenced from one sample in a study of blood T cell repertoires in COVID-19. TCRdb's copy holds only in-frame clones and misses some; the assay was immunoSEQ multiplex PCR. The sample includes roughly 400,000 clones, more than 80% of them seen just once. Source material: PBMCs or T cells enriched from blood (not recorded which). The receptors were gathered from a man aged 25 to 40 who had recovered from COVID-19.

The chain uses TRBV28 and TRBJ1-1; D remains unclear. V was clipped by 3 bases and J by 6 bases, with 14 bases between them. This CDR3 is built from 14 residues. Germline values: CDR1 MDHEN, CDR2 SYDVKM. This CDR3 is CASSFGGKVAEAFF. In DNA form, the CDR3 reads TGTGCCAGCAGTTTTGGAGGGAAAGTTGCTGAAGCTTTCTTT.

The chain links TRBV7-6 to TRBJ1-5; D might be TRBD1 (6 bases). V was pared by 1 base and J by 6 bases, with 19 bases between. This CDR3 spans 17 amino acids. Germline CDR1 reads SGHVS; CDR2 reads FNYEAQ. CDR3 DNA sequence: TGTGCCAGCAGCTTAGGAACAGGGAGCGTGGCGGCTCAGCCCCAGCATTTT. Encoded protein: CASSLGTGSVAAQPQHF.

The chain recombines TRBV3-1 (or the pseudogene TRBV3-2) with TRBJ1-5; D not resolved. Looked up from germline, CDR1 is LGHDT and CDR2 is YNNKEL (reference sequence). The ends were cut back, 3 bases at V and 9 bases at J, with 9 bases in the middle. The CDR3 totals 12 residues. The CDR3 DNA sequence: TGTGCCAGCAGCCAGAGCTCGCTGCCCCAGCATTTT. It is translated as CASSQSSLPQHF.

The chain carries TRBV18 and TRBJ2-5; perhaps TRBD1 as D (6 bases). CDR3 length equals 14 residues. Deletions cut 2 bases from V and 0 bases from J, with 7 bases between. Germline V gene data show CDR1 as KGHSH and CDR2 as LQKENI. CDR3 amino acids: CASSPRGYQETQYF. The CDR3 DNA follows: TGTGCCAGCTCACCAAGGGGGTACCAAGAGACCCAGTACTTC.

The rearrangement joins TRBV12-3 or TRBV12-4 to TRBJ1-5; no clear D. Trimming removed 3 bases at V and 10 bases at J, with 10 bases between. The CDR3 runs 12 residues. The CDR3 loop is CASSFDGEPQHF. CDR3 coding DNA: TGTGCCAGCAGTTTCGACGGAGAACCCCAGCATTTT.

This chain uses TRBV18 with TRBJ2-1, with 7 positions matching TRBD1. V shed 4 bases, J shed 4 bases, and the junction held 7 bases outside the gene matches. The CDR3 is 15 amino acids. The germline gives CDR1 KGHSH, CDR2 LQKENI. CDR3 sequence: CASSQGTEFYNEQFF. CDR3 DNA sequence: TGTGCCAGCTCACAAGGGACAGAGTTTTACAATGAGCAGTTCTTC. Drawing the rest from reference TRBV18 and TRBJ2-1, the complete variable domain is NAGVMQNPRHLVRRRGQEARLRCSPMKGHSHVYWYRQLPEEGLKFMVYLQKENIIDESGMPKERFSAEFPKEGPSILRIQQVVRGDSAAYFCASSQGTEFYNEQFFGPGTRLTVL.

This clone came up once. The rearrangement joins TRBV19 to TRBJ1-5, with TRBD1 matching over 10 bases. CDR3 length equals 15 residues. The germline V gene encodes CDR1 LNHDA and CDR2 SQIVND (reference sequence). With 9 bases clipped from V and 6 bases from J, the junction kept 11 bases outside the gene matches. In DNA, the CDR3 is TGTGCCAGCCAGGGACAGGGGTTTTTTTCTCAGCCCCAGCATTTT. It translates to CASQGQGFFSQPQHF.

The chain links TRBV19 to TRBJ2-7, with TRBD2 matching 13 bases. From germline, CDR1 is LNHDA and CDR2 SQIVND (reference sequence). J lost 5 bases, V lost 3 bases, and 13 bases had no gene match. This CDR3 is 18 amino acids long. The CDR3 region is CASSMGTSGTSVKHEQYF. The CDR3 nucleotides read TGTGCCAGTAGTATGGGGACTAGCGGGACCTCAGTAAAACACGAGCAGTACTTC. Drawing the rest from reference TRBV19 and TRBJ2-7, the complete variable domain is DGGITQSPKYLFRKEGQNVTLSCEQNLNHDAMYWYRQDPGQGLRLIYYSQIVNDFQKGDIAEGYSVSREKKESFPLTVTSAQKNPTAFYLCASSMGTSGTSVKHEQYFGPGTRLTVT.

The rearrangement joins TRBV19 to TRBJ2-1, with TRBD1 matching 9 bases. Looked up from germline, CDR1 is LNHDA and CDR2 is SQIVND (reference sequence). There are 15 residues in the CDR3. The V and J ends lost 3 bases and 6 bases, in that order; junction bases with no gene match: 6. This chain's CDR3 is CASSIGTGNGNEQFF. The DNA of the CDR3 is TGTGCCAGTAGTATTGGGACAGGGAACGGCAATGAGCAGTTCTTC. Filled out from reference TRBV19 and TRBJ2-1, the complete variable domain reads DGGITQSPKYLFRKEGQNVTLSCEQNLNHDAMYWYRQDPGQGLRLIYYSQIVNDFQKGDIAEGYSVSREKKESFPLTVTSAQKNPTAFYLCASSIGTGNGNEQFFGPGTRLTVL.

The chain's CDR3 is CASSSGNEQYF. In nucleotides, the CDR3 is TGTGCCAGCAGTTCGGGTAACGAGCAGTACTTC. The V call is TRBV6-5, the J call TRBJ2-7, with unresolved D. The germline V gene encodes CDR1 MNHEY and CDR2 SVGAGI. Trimming left V 4 bases short and J 5 bases short, with 6 bases between. This CDR3 region has 11 residues.

The CDR3 here is CASSVRTGGRTGELFF. DNA for the CDR3: TGCGCCAGCAGCGTTCGGACGGGGGGAAGGACCGGGGAGCTGTTTTTT. This chain uses TRBV4-1 with TRBJ2-2; 7 bases align to TRBD2. This CDR3 is 16 amino acids long. Germline assignment: CDR1 MGHRA and CDR2 YSYEKL. V shed 5 bases and J 5 bases; nucleotides not matched to a gene: 11.

Written as DNA, the CDR3 is TGTGCCTGGGGGGGAGGATTCAATCAGCCCCAGCATTTT. Its protein product is CAWGGGFNQPQHF. The rearrangement uses TRBV30 and TRBJ1-5; weak D call: TRBD1 (5 bases). Trimming took 5 bases from V and 3 from J, leaving 11 bases between them. Germline V gene lookup returns CDR1 GTSNPN and CDR2 SVGIG (reference sequence). The CDR3 consists of 13 residues.

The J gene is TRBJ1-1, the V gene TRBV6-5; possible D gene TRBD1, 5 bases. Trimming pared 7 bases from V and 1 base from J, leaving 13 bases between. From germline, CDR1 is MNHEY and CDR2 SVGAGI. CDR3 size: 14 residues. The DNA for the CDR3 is TGTGCCAGCACTAAAACAGGAAGGAACACTGAAGCTTTCTTT. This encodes CASTKTGRNTEAFF.

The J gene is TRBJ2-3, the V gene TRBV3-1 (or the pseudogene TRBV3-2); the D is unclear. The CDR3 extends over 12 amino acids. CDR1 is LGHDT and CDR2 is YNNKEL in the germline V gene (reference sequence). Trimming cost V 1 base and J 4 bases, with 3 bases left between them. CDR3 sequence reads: CASSQVSDTQYF. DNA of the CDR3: TGTGCCAGCAGCCAAGTATCAGATACGCAGTATTTT.

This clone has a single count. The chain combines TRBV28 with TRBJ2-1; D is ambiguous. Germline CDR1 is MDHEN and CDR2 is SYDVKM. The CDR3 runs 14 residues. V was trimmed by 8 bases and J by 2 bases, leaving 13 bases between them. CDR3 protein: CASLGPITYNEQFF. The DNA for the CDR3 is TGTGCCAGCCTAGGTCCGATTACCTACAATGAGCAGTTCTTC.

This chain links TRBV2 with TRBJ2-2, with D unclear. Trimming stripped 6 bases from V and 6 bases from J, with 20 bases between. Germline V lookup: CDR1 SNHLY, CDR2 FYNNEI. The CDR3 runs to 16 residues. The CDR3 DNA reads TGTGCCAGCAGGAAATCTACTGGTTTTGTGGCCGGGGAGCTGTTTTTT. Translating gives CASRKSTGFVAGELFF.

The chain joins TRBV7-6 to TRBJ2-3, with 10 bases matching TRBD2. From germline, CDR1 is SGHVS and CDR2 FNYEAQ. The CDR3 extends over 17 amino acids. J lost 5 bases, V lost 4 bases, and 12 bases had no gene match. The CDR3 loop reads CASSSTSGEGRLDTQYF. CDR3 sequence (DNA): TGTGCCAGCAGCTCCACTAGCGGGGAAGGGCGACTAGATACGCAGTATTTT.

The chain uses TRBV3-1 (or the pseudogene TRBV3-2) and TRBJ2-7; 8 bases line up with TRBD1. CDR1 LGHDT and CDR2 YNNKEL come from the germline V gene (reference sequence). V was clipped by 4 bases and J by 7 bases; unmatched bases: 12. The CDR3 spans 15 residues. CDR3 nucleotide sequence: TGTGCCAGCAGCCTAAGCCGGGACAGGACAGGGGAGCAGTACTTC. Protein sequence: CASSLSRDRTGEQYF.

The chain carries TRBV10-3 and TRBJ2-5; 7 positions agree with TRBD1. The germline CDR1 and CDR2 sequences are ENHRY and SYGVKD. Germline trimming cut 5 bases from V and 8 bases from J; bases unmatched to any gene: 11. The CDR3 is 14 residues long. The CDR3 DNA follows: TGTGCCATCAGTTCACCGGGACAGTCACTTACCCAGTACTTC. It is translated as CAISSPGQSLTQYF.

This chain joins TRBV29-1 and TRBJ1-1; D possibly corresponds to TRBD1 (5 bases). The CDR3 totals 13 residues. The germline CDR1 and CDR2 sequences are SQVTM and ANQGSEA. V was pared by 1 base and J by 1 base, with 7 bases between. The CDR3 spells CSVEATENTEAFF. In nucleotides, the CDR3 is TGCAGCGTTGAAGCGACAGAGAACACTGAAGCTTTCTTT. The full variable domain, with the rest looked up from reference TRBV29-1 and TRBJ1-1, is SAVISQKPSRDICQRGTSLTIQCQVDSQVTMMFWYRQQPGQSLTLIATANQGSEATYESGFVIDKFPISRPNLTFSTLTVSNMSPEDSSIYLCSVEATENTEAFFGQGTRLTVV.

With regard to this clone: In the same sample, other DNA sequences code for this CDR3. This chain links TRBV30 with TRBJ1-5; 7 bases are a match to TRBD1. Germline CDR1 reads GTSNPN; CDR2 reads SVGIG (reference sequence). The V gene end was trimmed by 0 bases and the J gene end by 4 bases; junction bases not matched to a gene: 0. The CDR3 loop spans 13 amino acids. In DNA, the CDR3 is TGTGCCTGGAGTGTACAGGGGAATCAGCCCCAGCATTTT. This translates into CAWSVQGNQPQHF.

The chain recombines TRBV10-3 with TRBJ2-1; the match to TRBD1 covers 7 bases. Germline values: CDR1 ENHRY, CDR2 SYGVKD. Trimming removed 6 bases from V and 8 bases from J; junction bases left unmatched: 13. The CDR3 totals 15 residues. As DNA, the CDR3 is TGTGCCATCAGCCGGGGACAGTTCGGGTCGGATGAGCAGTTCTTC. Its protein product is CAISRGQFGSDEQFF.

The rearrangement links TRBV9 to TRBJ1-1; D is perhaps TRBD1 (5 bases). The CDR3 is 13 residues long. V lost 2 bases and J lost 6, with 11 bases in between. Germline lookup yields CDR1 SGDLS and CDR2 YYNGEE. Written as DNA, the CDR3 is TGTGCCAGCAGCGTCGACAGCCCCTCTGAAGCTTTCTTT. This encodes CASSVDSPSEAFF.

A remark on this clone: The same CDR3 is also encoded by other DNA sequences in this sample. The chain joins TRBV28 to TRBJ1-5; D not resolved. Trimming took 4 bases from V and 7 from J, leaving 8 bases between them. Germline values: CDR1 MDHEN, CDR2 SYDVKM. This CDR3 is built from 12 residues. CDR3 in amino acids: CASSSGIQPQHF. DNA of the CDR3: TGTGCCAGCAGTTCAGGAATCCAGCCCCAGCATTTT.

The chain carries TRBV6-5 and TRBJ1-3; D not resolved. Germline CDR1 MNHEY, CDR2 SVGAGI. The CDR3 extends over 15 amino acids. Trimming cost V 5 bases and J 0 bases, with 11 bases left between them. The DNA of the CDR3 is TGTGCCAGCAGTCCCACTTTCAACTCTGGAAACACCATATATTTT. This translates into CASSPTFNSGNTIYF.

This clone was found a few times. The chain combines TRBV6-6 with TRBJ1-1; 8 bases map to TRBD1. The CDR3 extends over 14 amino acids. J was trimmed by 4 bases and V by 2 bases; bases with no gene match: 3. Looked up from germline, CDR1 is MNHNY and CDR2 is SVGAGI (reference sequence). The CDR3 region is CASSYDTGGTEAFF. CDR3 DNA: TGTGCCAGCAGTTACGACACAGGGGGCACTGAAGCTTTCTTT.

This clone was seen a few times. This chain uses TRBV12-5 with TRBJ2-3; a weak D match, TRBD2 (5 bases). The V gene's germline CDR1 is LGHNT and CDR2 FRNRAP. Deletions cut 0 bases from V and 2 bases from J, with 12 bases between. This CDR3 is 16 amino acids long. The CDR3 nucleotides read TGTGCTAGTGGTTTGGTACTAGGGTGGCCCACAGATACGCAGTATTTT. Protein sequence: CASGLVLGWPTDTQYF.

CDR3 in amino acids: CASSIYVTLLAGAGELFF. For the CDR3, the DNA is TGTGCCAGTAGTATATATGTGACATTACTAGCGGGAGCCGGGGAGCTGTTTTTT. This chain uses TRBV19 with TRBJ2-2; 11 nucleotides match TRBD2. In germline, CDR1 is LNHDA, CDR2 SQIVND (reference sequence). The length of the CDR3 is 18 residues. V trimming: 2 bases; J trimming: 6 bases; junction bases outside the gene matches: 11.

The CDR3 spells CASSLEGVKNIQYF. CDR3 nucleotides: TGTGCCAGCAGCTTAGAAGGGGTCAAAAACATTCAGTACTTC. This chain joins TRBV13 and TRBJ2-4; tentatively, D is TRBD1 (5 bases). The CDR3 is 14 amino acids. From germline, CDR1 is PRHDT and CDR2 FYEKMQ (reference sequence). The V gene lost 1 base and the J gene lost 3 bases, with 7 bases spanning the gap.

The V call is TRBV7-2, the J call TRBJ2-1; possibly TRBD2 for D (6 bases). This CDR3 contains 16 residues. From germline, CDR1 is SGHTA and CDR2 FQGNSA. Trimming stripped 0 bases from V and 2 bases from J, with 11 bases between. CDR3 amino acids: CASSLASGEAYNEQFF. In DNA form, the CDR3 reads TGTGCCAGCAGCTTAGCCTCGGGGGAGGCCTACAATGAGCAGTTCTTC.